These 27 T cell receptor beta chains share one sample of origin, sequenced in a study of cytomegalovirus exposure and HLA in healthy donors. Primers included in the PCR were 60 Vbeta and 13 Jbeta primers. The assay was immunoSEQ multiplex PCR, and TCRdb's table has in-frame clones only and misses some. The sample lists some 65,000 clones; around four fifths were seen once. Input material: PBMCs. The receptors were gathered from a girl between 10 and 17 years old in good health and CMV-seropositive.

The chain carries TRBV28 and TRBJ1-2; the D is unclear. The CDR3 has 14 residues. Trimming pared 5 bases from V and 3 bases from J, leaving 13 bases between. Germline CDR1 reads MDHEN; CDR2 reads SYDVKM. CDR3 protein: CASSLTAADYGYTF. The CDR3 DNA follows: TGTGCCAGCAGTCTTACGGCGGCCGACTATGGCTACACCTTC.

The CDR3 DNA sequence: TGTGCCAGCAGCTTTGGAATGAGGGCCGGGCACACTGAAGCTTTCTTT. This translates into CASSFGMRAGHTEAFF. The rearrangement uses TRBV5-6 and TRBJ1-1; D gene unclear. The germline CDR1 and CDR2 sequences are SGHDT and YYEEEE. With 2 bases removed from V and 3 bases from J, the gap between germline ends came to 17 bases. This CDR3 is 16 amino acids long.

The chain joins TRBV4-3 to TRBJ1-1, with no clear D. The V end lost 1 base, the J end lost 0 bases, and 15 bases lay between the germline ends. This CDR3 contains 17 residues. Per germline, CDR1 LGHNA and CDR2 YSLEER. CDR3 region: CASSQVLELTMNTEAFF. The CDR3 DNA reads as TGCGCCAGCAGCCAAGTTCTAGAGCTGACCATGAACACTGAAGCTTTCTTT.

The V and J genes are TRBV4-3 and TRBJ1-2; D uncertain. CDR3 length: 12 amino acids. Per germline, CDR1 LGHNA and CDR2 YSLEER. V was clipped by 6 bases and J by 3 bases, with 8 bases between them. The CDR3 spells CASSHSDYGYTF. The CDR3 DNA is TGCGCCAGCAGTCACAGTGACTATGGCTACACCTTC.

This clone was observed a few times. The V call is TRBV11-3, the J call TRBJ2-7, with TRBD2 matching 7 bases. CDR3 length: 15 residues. Germline CDR1 reads SGHNT; CDR2 reads YENEEA. Trimming cost V 2 bases and J 0 bases; bases outside gene matches: 4. The CDR3 DNA sequence: TGTGCCAGCAGCTTATCCGGGACTAACTCCTACGAGCAGTACTTC. Residues: CASSLSGTNSYEQYF. Variable domain in full (rest from reference TRBV11-3 and TRBJ2-7): EAGVVQSPRYKIIEKKQPVAFWCNPISGHNTLYWYLQNLGQGPELLIRYENEEAVDDSQLPKDRFSAERLKGVDSTLKIQPAELGDSAVYLCASSLSGTNSYEQYFGPGTRLTVT.

This sequence joins TRBV29-1 and TRBJ2-7, with 7 bases aligning to TRBD1. The germline V gene has CDR1 SQVTM and CDR2 ANQGSEA. The CDR3 is 11 residues long. V lost 6 bases to trimming and J lost 7 bases; unmatched junction nucleotides: 6. CDR3 DNA sequence: TGCAGCGTCTTCACAGGGGTTGAGCAGTACTTC. Encoded protein: CSVFTGVEQYF.

This chain uses TRBV4-1 with TRBJ2-3; 7 bases align to TRBD2. Germline trimming cut 0 bases from V and 4 bases from J; bases unmatched to any gene: 4. In germline, CDR1 is MGHRA, CDR2 YSYEKL. The CDR3 runs 15 residues. This CDR3 is CASSQDRLAADTQYF. The CDR3 DNA follows: TGCGCCAGCAGCCAAGATAGGCTAGCGGCAGATACGCAGTATTTT.

The chain links TRBV30 to TRBJ2-1; the D is unclear. The germline CDR1 and CDR2 sequences are GTSNPN and SVGIG (reference sequence). Trimming removed 6 bases at V and 0 bases at J, with 12 bases between. The CDR3 runs to 14 residues. The DNA for the CDR3 is TGTGCCTGCGGCGGAGCAAGCTCCTACAATGAGCAGTTCTTC. Translated: CACGGASSYNEQFF.

The J gene is TRBJ2-3, the V gene TRBV7-2, with 7 nucleotides matching TRBD2. Germline-derived CDR1 and CDR2 are SGHTA and FQGNSA. Trimming took 8 bases from V and 4 from J; bases not matched to a gene: 3. The CDR3 contains 12 residues. The CDR3 bases are TGTGCCAGCTGGGGGGGGGCAGATACGCAGTATTTT. It translates to CASWGGADTQYF.

The chain joins TRBV6-1 to TRBJ2-7; D possibly corresponds to TRBD1 (5 bases). V was shortened by 8 bases and J by 1 base, with 15 bases between the two germline ends. Looked up from germline, CDR1 is MNHNS and CDR2 is SASEGT. The CDR3 length is 14 residues. The CDR3 DNA reads as TGTGCCAGCTCTCGACAGTTCGAATCCTACGAGCAGTACTTC. Translated: CASSRQFESYEQYF.

The CDR3 loop reads CASSLDRRQGRTLHF. In DNA form, the CDR3 reads TGTGCCAGCAGCTTAGATCGAAGACAGGGTCGAACCCTCCACTTT. V and J are TRBV11-2 and TRBJ1-6, with 7 bases that match TRBD1. The germline gives CDR1 SGHAT, CDR2 FQNNGV. Losses at the gene ends were 0 bases for V and 14 bases for J; bases not matched to a gene: 10. This CDR3 has 15 residues.

This clone was picked up a small number of times. The genes are TRBV5-1 and TRBJ2-7, with TRBD1 identical over 10 bases. This CDR3 contains 16 residues. From germline, CDR1 is SGHRS and CDR2 YFSETQ. The V gene end was trimmed by 4 bases and the J gene end by 2 bases; junction bases not matched to a gene: 9. In nucleotides, the CDR3 is TGCGCCAGCAGCCTACGGGACAGGGGTTCCCCCTACGAGCAGTACTTC. This encodes CASSLRDRGSPYEQYF.

The chain employs TRBV20-1 and TRBJ2-7; a weak D match, TRBD2 (6 bases). The CDR3 spans 11 residues. In germline, CDR1 is DFQATT, CDR2 SNEGSKA (reference sequence). V lost 5 bases, J lost 4 bases, and 9 bases lay in between. The CDR3 region is CSAWGRYEQYF. The CDR3 coding sequence is TGCAGTGCTTGGGGGAGGTACGAGCAGTACTTC.

V gene TRBV7-2 combines with J gene TRBJ2-5, with 11 bases matching TRBD1. Per the germline V gene, CDR1 is SGHTA and CDR2 is FQGNSA. V dropped 1 base and J dropped 4; count of bases not matched to a gene: 2. The CDR3 sequence is 15 residues long. The CDR3 loop is CASSLGGQGAETQYF. CDR3 coding DNA: TGTGCCAGCAGCTTAGGCGGACAGGGGGCAGAGACCCAGTACTTC.

This chain connects TRBV2 to TRBJ1-2; tentative D call: TRBD1 (5 bases). V was clipped by 7 bases and J by 8 bases, with 20 bases between them. CDR1 and CDR2 from the germline V gene are SNHLY and FYNNEI. The CDR3 is 14 residues long. The DNA of the CDR3 is TGTGCCAGCACTGGATTTGGCGGGGGATGGGGCTACACCTTC. Protein sequence: CASTGFGGGWGYTF.

The J gene is TRBJ1-5, the V gene TRBV25-1, with no clear D. Germline V gives CDR1 MGHDK, CDR2 SYGVNS. The CDR3 extends over 14 amino acids. With 2 bases removed from V and 0 bases from J, the gap between germline ends came to 5 bases. The CDR3 protein is CASSENYSNQPQHF. The CDR3, as DNA: TGTGCCAGCAGTGAAAACTATAGCAATCAGCCCCAGCATTTT.

The gene calls are TRBV27 and TRBJ2-4; D is undetermined. V was cut by 1 base and J by 1 base, with 5 bases left in between. This CDR3 contains 14 residues. The germline CDR1 and CDR2 sequences are MNHEY and SMNVEV (reference sequence). CDR3 sequence reads: CASSLYGAKNIQYF. The CDR3 DNA reads TGTGCCAGCAGTTTATACGGGGCCAAAAACATTCAGTACTTC.

The chain recombines TRBV4-3 with TRBJ2-1; TRBD2 matches at 9 bases. This CDR3 region has 17 residues. Trimming at V came to 0 bases and at J to 16 bases, leaving 19 bases not matched to a gene. Germline loops: CDR1 LGHNA, CDR2 YSLEER. The CDR3 sequence is CASSQDIAAGGYNAPFF. CDR3 DNA sequence: TGCGCCAGCAGCCAAGATATCGCGGCGGGAGGGTACAACGCTCCCTTCTTC.

The genes are TRBV7-2 and TRBJ2-3; D is possibly TRBD2 (6 bases). Between the trimmed V and J ends, which lost 3 bases and 4 bases, there was a span of 11 bases. Germline V CDR1 and CDR2: SGHTA, FQGNSA. This CDR3 has 14 residues. As DNA, the CDR3 is TGTGCCAGCAGCTTCTCGACTAGGGCAGATACGCAGTATTTT. Encoded protein: CASSFSTRADTQYF.

The chain has TRBV4-3 and TRBJ1-2; 7 bases map to TRBD1. V was clipped by 0 bases and J by 4 bases; unmatched bases: 5. The CDR3 runs 15 residues. Germline V gene sequence: CDR1 LGHNA, CDR2 YSLEER. The CDR3 sequence is CASSQDLNRGYGYTF. The CDR3 bases are TGCGCCAGCAGCCAAGACTTGAACAGGGGCTATGGCTACACCTTC.

This rearrangement joins TRBV5-1 to TRBJ2-1; tentative D call: TRBD1 (6 bases). The CDR3 has 16 residues. Deletions cut 4 bases from V and 4 bases from J, with 18 bases between. Germline assignment: CDR1 SGHRS and CDR2 YFSETQ. The CDR3 sequence is CASSVHSGEGYNEQFF. The CDR3 DNA sequence: TGCGCCAGCAGCGTACACTCAGGGGAAGGTTACAATGAGCAGTTCTTC.

The chain uses TRBV7-9 and TRBJ1-5; 8 positions agree with TRBD1. Per germline, CDR1 SEHNR and CDR2 FQNEAQ (reference sequence). This CDR3 region has 14 residues. The trim removed 5 bases at V and 4 bases at J, leaving 4 bases unmatched. The DNA of the CDR3 is TGTGCCAGCAGCGGCGACAGGGGAAATCAGCCCCAGCATTTT. Translated: CASSGDRGNQPQHF.

The CDR3: CASSTDYSNQPQHF. DNA of the CDR3: TGTGCCAGCTCAACAGACTATAGCAATCAGCCCCAGCATTTT. The chain carries TRBV18 and TRBJ1-5; no definite D call. The germline CDR1 and CDR2 sequences are KGHSH and LQKENI. V dropped 5 bases and J dropped 0 bases, with 8 bases sitting between them. This CDR3 spans 14 amino acids.

This chain joins TRBV5-1 and TRBJ2-7; TRBD1 agrees at 11 bases. In germline, CDR1 is SGHRS, CDR2 YFSETQ. V shed 1 base and J 2 bases; nucleotides not matched to a gene: 8. The CDR3 is made up of 17 amino acids. CDR3 DNA: TGCGCCAGCAGCTTGCACTTTGGACAGGGGGCCCCCTACGAGCAGTACTTC. This translates into CASSLHFGQGAPYEQYF.

The chain employs TRBV25-1 and TRBJ2-6; TRBD1 might be the D (6 bases). CDR1 and CDR2 (germline): MGHDK, SYGVNS. The CDR3 is 15 residues long. V lost 3 bases and J 2 bases, leaving 8 bases between the germline ends. CDR3 sequence: CASSDQGPGANVLTF. The CDR3 coding sequence is TGTGCCAGCAGTGACCAGGGGCCTGGGGCCAACGTCCTGACTTTC.

The rearrangement uses TRBV6-5 and TRBJ2-1; perhaps TRBD2 as D (6 bases). V was cut by 4 bases and J by 8 bases, with 6 bases left in between. CDR1 and CDR2 from the germline V gene are MNHEY and SVGAGI. The CDR3 runs 11 residues. CDR3 sequence (DNA): TGTGCCAGCAGTTGGGAGGATGAGCAGTTCTTC. It specifies CASSWEDEQFF.

The chain links TRBV28 to TRBJ2-7, with 9 bases that match TRBD2. CDR3 size: 15 residues. The ends lost 6 bases at V and 1 base at J; junction bases unmatched: 7. Germline CDR1 MDHEN, CDR2 SYDVKM. The CDR3 region has the DNA TGTGCCAGCAGGGAAACAGCGGGAGGATCCTACGAGCAGTACTTC. As protein: CASRETAGGSYEQYF.